The sequence of this T cell receptor (beta chain) was determined in a study of blood T cells in healthy people across ages. Study-wide background: Template switching picked up about one barcoded beta molecule for each two T cells.

Comment on this clonotype: Its antigen is unknown.

The V gene's germline CDR1 is SEHNR and CDR2 FQNEAQ (reference sequence). The length of the CDR3 is 14 residues. The V segment lost 1 base and the J segment 5 bases; nucleotides outside the gene matches: 4. Study results and caveats: The study found TCR beta diversity correlated strongly with naive T cell percentage. Donor CMV status was unknown, possibly confounding expanded clonotype changes.

Alongside a J-beta primer mix, a sample-barcoded 5' primer served in a second PCR lasting about 7 to 11 cycles. TCRdb re-analysed the 5' RACE reads in MiXCR, keeping a single row per CDR3 protein. The sample lists approximately 350,000 distinct CDR3 sequences, roughly half occurring once. Sample: blood. This TCR came from a man in his fifties or sixties in good health. V is TRBV7-9 and J is TRBJ2-7; 8 bases are a match to TRBD2. CDR3 sequence (DNA): TGTGCCAGCAGCTTAGAGGGACTAGTCCACGAGCAGTACTTC. This encodes CASSLEGLVHEQYF.